One and the same sample provided the 5 T cell receptor beta chains below, sequenced in a study of PD-1 blockade in classical Hodgkin lymphoma. The data were produced by immunoSEQ multiplex PCR, yet TCRdb's version contains in-frame clones alone and is incomplete. The data hold 50,000 to 75,000 clones, with more than 75% observed a single time. Every patient experienced relapse after autologous stem cell transplantation, and brentuximab vedotin exposure varied. Source: peripheral blood mononuclear cells (PBMCs), taken before the second cycle of nivolumab. The origin of the receptors is a human donor with classical Hodgkin lymphoma.

This chain's CDR3 is CASSVARNADIQYF. The CDR3, as DNA: TGTGCCAGCAGCGTAGCCAGGAACGCAGACATTCAGTACTTC. V gene TRBV9 combines with J gene TRBJ2-4; D gene uncertain. V shed 0 bases and J shed 8 bases, with 12 bases lying between them. The CDR3 is 14 residues long. CDR1 is SGDLS, CDR2 YYNGEE, per germline. The entire variable domain, with the rest obtained from reference TRBV9 and TRBJ2-4, is as follows: DSGVTQTPKHLITATGQRVTLRCSPRSGDLSVYWYQQSLDQGLQFLIQYYNGEERAKGNILERFSAQQFPDLHSELNLSSLELGDSALYFCASSVARNADIQYFGAGTRLSVL.

This chain links TRBV27 with TRBJ1-5, with a weak D call TRBD1 (5 bases). Trimming took off 3 bases at V and 6 bases at J, with 15 bases between the two ends. The CDR3 loop spans 15 amino acids. CDR1 and CDR2 from the germline V gene are MNHEY and SMNVEV (reference sequence). Here the CDR3 DNA reads TGTGCCAGCAGTTTGTTCAGGGAAGTGGGTCAGCCCCAGCATTTT. Translating gives CASSLFREVGQPQHF.

V gene TRBV28 combines with J gene TRBJ1-6, with TRBD1 matching 7 bases. Germline CDR1 reads MDHEN; CDR2 reads SYDVKM. This CDR3 is 13 amino acids long. J lost 7 bases, V lost 6 bases, and 3 bases had no gene match. The CDR3 here is CASRLDRNSPLHF. As DNA, the CDR3 is TGTGCCAGCAGACTGGACAGGAATTCACCCCTCCACTTT.

The chain recombines TRBV6-6 with TRBJ1-5; maybe TRBD1 (5 bases). Looked up from germline, CDR1 is MNHNY and CDR2 is SVGAGI (reference sequence). Deletions cut 6 bases from V and 1 base from J, with 13 bases between. The CDR3 runs 15 residues. CDR3 in amino acids: CASSPWSGSNQPQHF. CDR3 DNA sequence: TGTGCCAGCAGCCCATGGTCAGGGAGCAATCAGCCCCAGCATTTT.

This clone was seen only once. This chain links TRBV2 with TRBJ1-1, with 9 bases aligning to TRBD1. The CDR3 has 16 residues. Trimming cost V 7 bases and J 3 bases; bases outside gene matches: 12. CDR1 is SNHLY and CDR2 is FYNNEI in the germline V gene. CDR3 DNA sequence: TGTGCCAGCACCGCCGGACAGGGGAGGGGGTACACTGAAGCTTTCTTT. It encodes CASTAGQGRGYTEAFF.